The 20 T cell receptor beta chains below were found in one sample sequenced in a study of T cell clonotyping in hematopoietic cell transplantation. Clones were sequenced by immunoSEQ multiplex PCR, and TCRdb holds only the in-frame ones, with some missing. The repertoire holds 25,000 to 35,000 clones, with approximately 94% as singletons. Sequenced: peripheral blood mononuclear cells. These receptors were taken from a man in his forties or fifties in good health. Some clones in this sample may be carry-over from other donors' samples.

The V call is TRBV19, the J call TRBJ2-1; D might be TRBD2 (6 bases). This CDR3 contains 17 residues. The V gene lost 2 bases and the J gene lost 0 bases, with 14 bases spanning the gap. Germline V gene lookup returns CDR1 LNHDA and CDR2 SQIVND (reference sequence). The chain's CDR3 is CASSIFGLKSSYNEQFF. The CDR3 coding sequence is TGTGCCAGTAGTATATTCGGACTAAAGAGCTCCTACAATGAGCAGTTCTTC.

The J gene is TRBJ2-7, the V gene TRBV6-5; 10 nucleotides line up with TRBD1. This CDR3 is built from 14 residues. After removal of 2 bases from V and 4 bases from J, the junction contained 2 bases not matched to a gene. From germline, CDR1 is MNHEY and CDR2 SVGAGI. CDR3 in amino acids: CASSYRGQGYEQYF. CDR3 nucleotides: TGTGCCAGCAGTTACCGGGGACAGGGGTACGAGCAGTACTTC.

The chain uses TRBV10-2 and TRBJ2-4; D is unresolved. Germline lookup yields CDR1 WSHSY and CDR2 SAAADI. The V end lost 8 bases, the J end lost 15 bases, and 20 bases lay between the germline ends. The length of the CDR3 is 12 residues. The CDR3 reads CASSGWPSYPYF. DNA of the CDR3: TGCGCCAGCTCCGGCTGGCCCAGCTATCCGTACTTC.

The chain's CDR3 is CASSFALSATDTQYF. Here the CDR3 DNA reads TGTGCCAGCAGCTTCGCGCTGTCAGCCACAGATACGCAGTATTTT. The rearrangement links TRBV5-4 to TRBJ2-3; D remains ambiguous. The CDR3 loop spans 15 amino acids. Germline CDR1 and CDR2: SGHNT and YYREEE (reference sequence). Between the trimmed V and J ends, which lost 2 bases and 2 bases, there was a span of 12 bases.

The rearrangement joins TRBV20-1 to TRBJ1-1; D unclear. The CDR3 has 11 amino acids. Germline assignment: CDR1 DFQATT and CDR2 SNEGSKA (reference sequence). Trimming shortened V by 3 bases and J by 7 bases, and 9 bases separated the two germline ends. The CDR3 spells CSASPFSEAFF. DNA of the CDR3: TGCAGTGCTAGTCCTTTCAGTGAAGCTTTCTTT.

The rearrangement uses TRBV19 and TRBJ1-6; 7 nucleotides align to TRBD1. CDR3 length: 14 amino acids. Germline CDR1 and CDR2: LNHDA and SQIVND (reference sequence). With V trimmed by 11 bases and J by 7 bases, 11 bases remained unmatched. The CDR3 here is CASEMGTENSPLHF. The CDR3 DNA reads TGTGCCTCAGAAATGGGGACAGAAAATTCACCCCTCCACTTT.

Here the CDR3 reads CASSVAGQGDSPLHF. In DNA form, the CDR3 reads TGTGCCAGCAGCGTAGCGGGACAGGGAGATTCACCCCTCCACTTT. The rearrangement links TRBV9 to TRBJ1-6, with TRBD1 matching 9 bases. Germline V gene sequence: CDR1 SGDLS, CDR2 YYNGEE. The CDR3 covers 15 residues. With V trimmed by 0 bases and J by 8 bases, 3 bases remained unmatched.

The CDR3 DNA follows: TGCGCCAGCAGCTTGCAGCCCCCAGGGCAAGAAGAGACCCAGTACTTC. Translation: CASSLQPPGQEETQYF. This chain connects TRBV5-1 to TRBJ2-5, with D tentatively TRBD1 (5 bases). V lost 1 base and J lost 3, with 16 bases in between. Germline CDR1 is SGHRS and CDR2 is YFSETQ. This CDR3 region has 16 residues.

The V gene is TRBV6-4, the J gene TRBJ2-2; D gene ambiguous. Between the trimmed V and J ends, which lost 7 bases and 6 bases, there was a span of 18 bases. Per germline, CDR1 MRHNA and CDR2 SNTAGT. The CDR3 is made up of 15 amino acids. CDR3 amino acids: CASTDSPANPGELFF. The CDR3 bases are TGTGCCAGCACCGATTCCCCGGCTAACCCCGGGGAGCTGTTTTTT.

The V and J genes are TRBV6-5 and TRBJ2-7, with 9 bases fitting TRBD1. After removal of 5 bases from V and 0 bases from J, the junction contained 5 bases not matched to a gene. From germline, CDR1 is MNHEY and CDR2 SVGAGI. The CDR3 spans 15 residues. In DNA, the CDR3 is TGTGCCAGCAGTACTCGGGACAGGGCCTCCTACGAGCAGTACTTC. This codes for CASSTRDRASYEQYF.

The chain joins TRBV19 to TRBJ2-7; TRBD1 is a possible D gene (5 bases). CDR1 and CDR2 from the germline V gene are LNHDA and SQIVND (reference sequence). Trimming removed 1 base at V and 2 bases at J, with 15 bases between. CDR3 length equals 16 residues. The CDR3 spells CASSIGPGKGAYEQYF. For the CDR3, the DNA is TGTGCCAGTAGTATAGGCCCAGGGAAAGGAGCCTACGAGCAGTACTTC.

The chain links TRBV9 to TRBJ2-1; D call uncertain. Germline values: CDR1 SGDLS, CDR2 YYNGEE. There are 13 residues in the CDR3. Trimming shortened V by 3 bases and J by 9 bases, and 13 bases separated the two germline ends. CDR3 in DNA: TGTGCCAGCAGCGACCTCCATACCGTTGAGCAGTTCTTC. Its translation is CASSDLHTVEQFF.

The chain carries TRBV6-5 and TRBJ1-3; 7 bases agree with TRBD1. Germline trimming cut 6 bases from V and 4 bases from J; bases unmatched to any gene: 6. Per the germline V gene, CDR1 is MNHEY and CDR2 is SVGAGI. The CDR3 totals 14 residues. The CDR3: CASSFYRGGNTIYF. The CDR3 region has the DNA TGTGCCAGCAGCTTCTACAGGGGCGGAAACACCATATATTTT.

The rearrangement joins TRBV28 to TRBJ2-7; tentative D call: TRBD2 (5 bases). Germline CDR1 and CDR2: MDHEN and SYDVKM. Trimming removed 6 bases at V and 1 base at J, with 10 bases between. The CDR3 extends over 13 amino acids. CDR3 residues: CASRGTGSYEQYF. CDR3 nucleotides: TGTGCCAGCAGAGGAACGGGGTCCTACGAGCAGTACTTC.

The rearrangement joins TRBV6-1 to TRBJ1-2, with 8 nucleotides matching TRBD1. V lost 6 bases to trimming and J lost 8 bases; unmatched junction nucleotides: 8. The germline gives CDR1 MNHNS, CDR2 SASEGT. This CDR3 has 13 residues. DNA of the CDR3: TGTGCCAGCAGCATGGACAGGGTTGGAGGCTACACCTTC. Its protein is CASSMDRVGGYTF.

Of note for this clone: In this CDR3 the conserved last residue, phenylalanine or tryptophan, is missing, so a read error is likely. The DNA is left out, because the CDR3 cannot be placed on it with certainty; the CDR3 is given as TCRdb lists it. V is TRBV2 and J is TRBJ1-4. The CDR3 spans 11 residues, counting both ends. Germline assignment: CDR1 SNHLY and CDR2 FYNNEI. CDR3 region: CASSEDGGGQI.

The V and J genes are TRBV5-1 and TRBJ2-2; D is possibly TRBD1 or TRBD2 (5 bases each). Germline V gene lookup returns CDR1 SGHRS and CDR2 YFSETQ. With 5 bases removed from V and 3 bases from J, the gap between germline ends came to 14 bases. This CDR3 region has 15 residues. The CDR3, as DNA: TGCGCCAGCAGAATCCGACTGGGGGACACCGGGGAGCTGTTTTTT. Encoded protein: CASRIRLGDTGELFF.

Regarding this clone: A junction end diverges from the germline sequence, so it may reflect a read error. The chain carries TRBV29-1 and TRBJ2-1, with TRBD2 matching 11 bases. Germline CDR1 and CDR2: SQVTM and ANQGSEA. The CDR3 contains 16 residues. CDR3 in amino acids: CSVEDTSGGSYNEQIF. DNA of the CDR3: TGCAGCGTTGAAGATACTAGCGGGGGCTCCTACAATGAGCAGATCTTC.

This clone was counted a single time. The V and J genes are TRBV10-3 and TRBJ2-1, with TRBD1 matching 9 bases. V was clipped by 4 bases and J by 5 bases; unmatched bases: 3. The germline CDR1 and CDR2 sequences are ENHRY and SYGVKD. This CDR3 has 14 amino acids. For the CDR3, the DNA is TGTGCCATCAGTGCCCGGACAGGGGACAATGAGCAGTTCTTC. Its protein is CAISARTGDNEQFF.

The chain couples TRBV7-2 to TRBJ1-4; 7 nucleotides match TRBD1. The CDR3 is 15 residues long. With 4 bases clipped from V and 5 bases from J, the junction kept 7 bases outside the gene matches. Germline lookup yields CDR1 SGHTA and CDR2 FQGNSA. CDR3 in DNA: TGTGCCAGCAGCTCTACAGGGGCACCCAATGAAAAACTGTTTTTT. Translation: CASSSTGAPNEKLFF.